This entry describes one T cell receptor beta chain. As yet, its antigen is unknown. The CDR3 does not end in the conserved phenylalanine or tryptophan, so this is likely a read error. The limits of the CDR3 on the DNA are not certain, so only TCRdb's listed CDR3 is given. The data stem from a study of response to subunit inactivated influenza vaccine. The CDR3 length equals 13 residues, ends included. The germline V gene encodes CDR1 MNHEY and CDR2 SVGEGT. One entry per CDR3 protein, called by TCRdb with MiXCR from the RT-PCR reads. This sample has a few hundred thousand distinct CDR3 sequences, with 14% found just once. Study observations and caveats: The study's authors posited that every seasonal influenza vaccination enlists few new T cells.

This receptor was taken from a man between 45 and 60 years old who received an inactivated influenza vaccine. The sample consisted of PBMCs from blood, taken 11 to 12 days after vaccination. The rearrangement uses TRBV6-2 or TRBV6-3 and TRBJ1-1; the table's TRBD1 call for D was not verified on the DNA. The CDR3 sequence: CASSYGRGRTRSI.